This entry is about one T cell receptor beta chain. The data belong to a study of cytomegalovirus exposure and HLA in healthy donors. In germline, CDR1 is SNHLY, CDR2 FYNNEI. The CDR3 has 13 residues. Both 60 Vbeta primers and 13 Jbeta primers went into the PCR. In the authors' methods: An analysis that came later counted some 80 million unique TCR beta chains, approximately 11 million shared. Measured with immunoSEQ multiplex PCR; TCRdb has only the in-frame clones, and not every one. V and J calls and clone size follow that table, whereas D and trimming were derived from the DNA. The sample lists roughly 150,000 clones; 60% to 80% were seen once.

The rearrangement uses TRBV2 and TRBJ2-1; TRBD1 agrees at 8 bases. Material for sequencing was PBMCs. This TCR came from a man aged 18 to 35 in good health and CMV-seropositive. The CDR3 DNA sequence: TGTGTTTGCCGGGACAGGCCCTACAATGAGCAGTTCTTC. This encodes CVCRDRPYNEQFF.